This TCR beta chain was documented in a study of cytomegalovirus exposure and HLA in healthy donors. This CDR3 region has 13 residues. V lost 2 bases to trimming and J lost 4 bases; unmatched junction nucleotides: 2. Germline-derived CDR1 and CDR2 are MNHEY and SVGAGI. PCR used 60 Vbeta primers and 13 Jbeta primers. Using immunoSEQ multiplex PCR, the repertoire was profiled, and TCRdb retains in-frame clones only, with some absent. In the table there are fewer than 300,000 clones, 80% of which are singletons. The sequence was collected from a girl between 2 and 10 years old in good health and CMV-seronegative. Sequenced input: PBMCs. V gene TRBV6-5 combines with J gene TRBJ2-7; 7 bases are a match to TRBD2. For the CDR3, the DNA is TGTGCCAGCAGTTACATGGGAGGGTACGAGCAGTACTTC. Encoded protein: CASSYMGGYEQYF.